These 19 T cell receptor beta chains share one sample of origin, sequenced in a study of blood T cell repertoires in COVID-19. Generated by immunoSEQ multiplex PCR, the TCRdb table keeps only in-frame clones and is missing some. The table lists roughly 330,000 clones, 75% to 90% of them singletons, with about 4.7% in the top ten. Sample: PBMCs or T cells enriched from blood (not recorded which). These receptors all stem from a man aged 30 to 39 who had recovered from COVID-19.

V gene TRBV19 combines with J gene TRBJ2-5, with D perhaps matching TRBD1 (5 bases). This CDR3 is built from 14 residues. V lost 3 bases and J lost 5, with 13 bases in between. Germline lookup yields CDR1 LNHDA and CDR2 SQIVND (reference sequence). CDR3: CASSIAGFIETQYF. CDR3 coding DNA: TGTGCCAGTAGTATCGCAGGGTTTATTGAGACCCAGTACTTC.

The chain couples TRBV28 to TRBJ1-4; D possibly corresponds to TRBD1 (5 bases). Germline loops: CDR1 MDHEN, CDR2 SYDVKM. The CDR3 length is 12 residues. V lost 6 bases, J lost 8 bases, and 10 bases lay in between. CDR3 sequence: CASSRATEKLFF. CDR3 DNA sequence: TGTGCCAGCAGCAGGGCAACAGAAAAACTGTTTTTT.

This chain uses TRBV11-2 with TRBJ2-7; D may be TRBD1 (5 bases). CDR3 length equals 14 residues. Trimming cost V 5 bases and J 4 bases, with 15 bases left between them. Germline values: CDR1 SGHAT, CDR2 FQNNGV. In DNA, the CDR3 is TGTGCCAGCAGCGGGGCTGCTCCACCTTACGAGCAGTACTTC. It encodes CASSGAAPPYEQYF.

The CDR3 DNA reads TGTGCCAGCAGCCCAGAGGACAGGGTCTCTGGAAACACCATATATTTT. Amino acid sequence: CASSPEDRVSGNTIYF. This chain links TRBV9 with TRBJ1-3, with TRBD1 matching over 8 bases. Germline V gene data show CDR1 as SGDLS and CDR2 as YYNGEE. The CDR3 totals 16 residues. V shed 4 bases and J 0 bases; nucleotides not matched to a gene: 6.

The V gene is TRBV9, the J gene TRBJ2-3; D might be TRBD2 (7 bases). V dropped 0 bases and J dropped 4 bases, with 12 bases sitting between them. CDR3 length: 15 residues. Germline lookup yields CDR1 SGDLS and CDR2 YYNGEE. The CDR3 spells CASSVGGGQADTQYF. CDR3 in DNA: TGTGCCAGCAGCGTAGGGGGGGGCCAAGCAGATACGCAGTATTTT.

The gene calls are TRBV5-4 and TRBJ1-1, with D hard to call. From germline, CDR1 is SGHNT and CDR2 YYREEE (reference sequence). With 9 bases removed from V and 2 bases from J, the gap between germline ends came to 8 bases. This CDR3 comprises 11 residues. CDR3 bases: TGTGCCACGGGGTTCAACACTGAAGCTTTCTTT. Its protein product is CATGFNTEAFF.

CDR3 nucleotide sequence: TGCGCCAGCAGTCAATTGGCCAAACCCGGACAGGAGAACTATGGCTACACCTTC. This translates into CASSQLAKPGQENYGYTF. The chain has TRBV23-1 and TRBJ1-2; TRBD1 aligns across 7 bases. Being an ORF, TRBV23-1 has a function that is uncertain. This CDR3 is 18 amino acids long. Trimming cost V 1 base and J 2 bases; bases outside gene matches: 13.

The CDR3 sequence is CALRLAGEYNEQFF. Written as DNA, the CDR3 is TGTGCCTTACGACTAGCGGGGGAGTACAATGAGCAGTTCTTC. The chain has TRBV30 and TRBJ2-1; 12 nucleotides agree with TRBD2. Germline trimming cut 7 bases from V and 4 bases from J; bases unmatched to any gene: 5. Per the germline V gene, CDR1 is GTSNPN and CDR2 is SVGIG (reference sequence). The CDR3 loop spans 14 amino acids. Full variable domain (rest looked up from reference TRBV30 and TRBJ2-1): SQTIHQWPATLVQPVGSPLSLECTVEGTSNPNLYWYRQAAGRGLQLLFYSVGIGQISSEVPQNLSASRPQDRQFILSSKKLLLSDSGFYLCALRLAGEYNEQFFGPGTRLTVL.

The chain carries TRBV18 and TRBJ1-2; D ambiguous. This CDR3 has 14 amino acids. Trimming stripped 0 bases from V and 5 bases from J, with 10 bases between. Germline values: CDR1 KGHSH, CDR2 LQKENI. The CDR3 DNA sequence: TGTGCCAGCTCACCACCGGCTCGAGGGTATGGCTACACCTTC. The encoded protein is CASSPPARGYGYTF.

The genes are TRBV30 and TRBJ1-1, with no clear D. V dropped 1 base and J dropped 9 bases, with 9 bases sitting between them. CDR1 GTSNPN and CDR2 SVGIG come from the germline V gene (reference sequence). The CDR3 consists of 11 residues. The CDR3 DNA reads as TGTGCCTGGAGTGAAATCAGAAAAGCTTTCTTT. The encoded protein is CAWSEIRKAFF.

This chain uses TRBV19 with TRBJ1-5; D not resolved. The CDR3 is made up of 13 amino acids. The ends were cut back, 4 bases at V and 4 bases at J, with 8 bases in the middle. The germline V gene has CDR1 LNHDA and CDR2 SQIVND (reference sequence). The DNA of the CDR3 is TGTGCCAGTAGTAGCATTAGAAATCAGCCCCAGCATTTT. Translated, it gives CASSSIRNQPQHF. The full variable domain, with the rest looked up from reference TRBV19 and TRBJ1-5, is DGGITQSPKYLFRKEGQNVTLSCEQNLNHDAMYWYRQDPGQGLRLIYYSQIVNDFQKGDIAEGYSVSREKKESFPLTVTSAQKNPTAFYLCASSSIRNQPQHFGDGTRLSIL.

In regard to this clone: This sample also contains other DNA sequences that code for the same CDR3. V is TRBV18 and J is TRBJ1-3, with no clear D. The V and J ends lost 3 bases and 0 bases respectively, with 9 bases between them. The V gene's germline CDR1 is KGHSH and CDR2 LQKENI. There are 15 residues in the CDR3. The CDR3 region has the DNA TGTGCCAGCTCACCGCGGCGGGACTCTGGAAACACCATATATTTT. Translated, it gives CASSPRRDSGNTIYF.

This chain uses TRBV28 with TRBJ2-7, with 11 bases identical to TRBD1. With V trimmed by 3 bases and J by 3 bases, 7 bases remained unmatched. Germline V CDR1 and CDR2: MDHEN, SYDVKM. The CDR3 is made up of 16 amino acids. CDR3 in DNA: TGTGCCAGCAGTTTTTCCGTGGGACAGGGGGACTACGAGCAGTACTTC. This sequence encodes CASSFSVGQGDYEQYF.

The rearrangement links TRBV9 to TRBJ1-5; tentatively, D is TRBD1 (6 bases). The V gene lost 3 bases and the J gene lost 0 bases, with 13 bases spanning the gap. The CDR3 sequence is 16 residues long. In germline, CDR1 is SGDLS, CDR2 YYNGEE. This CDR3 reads CASSGLPGDSNQPQHF. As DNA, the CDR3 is TGTGCCAGCAGCGGTCTACCAGGGGATAGCAATCAGCCCCAGCATTTT.

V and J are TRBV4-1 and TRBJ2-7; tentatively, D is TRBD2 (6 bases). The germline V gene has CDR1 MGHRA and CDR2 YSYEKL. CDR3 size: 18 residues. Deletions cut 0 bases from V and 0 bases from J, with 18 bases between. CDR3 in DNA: TGCGCCAGCAGCCAAGAATTTAGCGGCGGCGGGGTCTCCTACGAGCAGTACTTC. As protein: CASSQEFSGGGVSYEQYF.

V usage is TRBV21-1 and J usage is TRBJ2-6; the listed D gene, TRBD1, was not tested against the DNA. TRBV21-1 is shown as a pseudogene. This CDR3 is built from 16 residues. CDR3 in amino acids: CAPRQGLGTGANVLTF. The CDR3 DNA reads TGTGCCCCCAGACAGGGTTTAGGGACTGGGGCCAACGTCCTGACTTTC.

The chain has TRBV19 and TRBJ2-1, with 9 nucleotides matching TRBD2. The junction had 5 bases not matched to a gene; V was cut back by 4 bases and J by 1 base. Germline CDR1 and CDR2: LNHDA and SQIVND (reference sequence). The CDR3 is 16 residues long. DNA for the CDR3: TGTGCCAGTAGTACCCGACTAGCGGATTCCTACAATGAGCAGTTCTTC. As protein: CASSTRLADSYNEQFF.

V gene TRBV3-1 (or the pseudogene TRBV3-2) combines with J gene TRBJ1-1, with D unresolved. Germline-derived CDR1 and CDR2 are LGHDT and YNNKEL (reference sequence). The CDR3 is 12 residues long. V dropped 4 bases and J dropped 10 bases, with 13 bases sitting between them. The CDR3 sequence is CASSPPDRRAFF. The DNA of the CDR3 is TGTGCCAGCAGCCCCCCCGATCGGAGAGCTTTCTTT.

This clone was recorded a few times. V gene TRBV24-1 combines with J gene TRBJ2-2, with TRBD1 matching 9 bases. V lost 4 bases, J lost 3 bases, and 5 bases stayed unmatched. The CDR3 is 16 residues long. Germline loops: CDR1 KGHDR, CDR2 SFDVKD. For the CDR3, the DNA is TGTGCCACCAGTGAGCACAGGGGGCAGGACACCGGGGAGCTGTTTTTT. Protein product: CATSEHRGQDTGELFF.